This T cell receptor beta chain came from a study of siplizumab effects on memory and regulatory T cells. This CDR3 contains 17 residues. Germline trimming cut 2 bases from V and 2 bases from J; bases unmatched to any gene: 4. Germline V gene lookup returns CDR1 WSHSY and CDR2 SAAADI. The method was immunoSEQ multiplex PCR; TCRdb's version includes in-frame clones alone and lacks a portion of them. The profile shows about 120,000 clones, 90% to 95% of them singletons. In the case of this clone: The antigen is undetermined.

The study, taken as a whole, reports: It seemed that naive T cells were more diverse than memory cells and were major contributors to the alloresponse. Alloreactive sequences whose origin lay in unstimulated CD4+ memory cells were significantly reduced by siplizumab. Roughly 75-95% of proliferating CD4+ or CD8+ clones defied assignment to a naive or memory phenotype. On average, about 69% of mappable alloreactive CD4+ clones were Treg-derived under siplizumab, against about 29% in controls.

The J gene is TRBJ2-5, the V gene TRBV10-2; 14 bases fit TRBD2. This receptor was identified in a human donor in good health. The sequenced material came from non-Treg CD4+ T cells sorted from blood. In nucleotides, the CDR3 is TGCGCCAGCAGTGAGCTAGGGACTAGCGGGAGTCAAGAGACCCAGTACTTC. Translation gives CASSELGTSGSQETQYF.